This T cell receptor (beta chain) was recorded in a study of post-analysis software for immune sequencing data. As for the study in general: Relapsing-remitting, secondary progressive and progressive-relapsing courses of multiple sclerosis were included.

Built from TCR beta cDNA, the libraries had unique molecular identifiers in them. One entry per CDR3 protein, called by TCRdb with MiXCR from the PCR reads. Of a few hundred thousand distinct CDR3 sequences in the sample, 34% are singletons; the top ten hold around 6%. A note on this clonotype: Its specificity is unknown.

Trimming pared 3 bases from V and 2 bases from J, leaving 11 bases between. This CDR3 region has 13 residues. The germline V gene encodes CDR1 DFQATT and CDR2 SNEGSKA (reference sequence). Notes on the study in general: Controls had lower frequencies than patients of roughly five TRBV segments, which included TRBV5-6, TRBV5-1 and TRBV20-1.

The origin of this receptor is a girl under 18 with multiple sclerosis. The rearrangement uses TRBV20-1 and TRBJ2-7; D uncertain. Sequences were obtained from blood. CDR3 protein: CSARAPSTYEQYF. CDR3 bases: TGCAGTGCTAGGGCCCCAAGCACCTACGAGCAGTACTTC.